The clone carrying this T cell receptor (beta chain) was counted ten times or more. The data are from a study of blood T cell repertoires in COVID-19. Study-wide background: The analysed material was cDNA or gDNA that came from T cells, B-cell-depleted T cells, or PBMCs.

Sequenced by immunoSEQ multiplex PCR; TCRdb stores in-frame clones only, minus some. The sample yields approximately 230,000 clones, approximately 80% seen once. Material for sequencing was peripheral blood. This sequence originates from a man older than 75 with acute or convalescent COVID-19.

CDR3 in amino acids: CASSRNRQLYEQYF. CDR3 nucleotides: TGTGCCAGCAGCCGAAACAGACAGCTCTACGAGCAGTACTTC. The chain couples TRBV4-2 to TRBJ2-7; weak D call: TRBD1 (5 bases). CDR1 LGHNA and CDR2 YNFKEQ come from the germline V gene. This CDR3 is 14 amino acids long. V shed 4 bases and J shed 3 bases, with 13 bases lying between them.